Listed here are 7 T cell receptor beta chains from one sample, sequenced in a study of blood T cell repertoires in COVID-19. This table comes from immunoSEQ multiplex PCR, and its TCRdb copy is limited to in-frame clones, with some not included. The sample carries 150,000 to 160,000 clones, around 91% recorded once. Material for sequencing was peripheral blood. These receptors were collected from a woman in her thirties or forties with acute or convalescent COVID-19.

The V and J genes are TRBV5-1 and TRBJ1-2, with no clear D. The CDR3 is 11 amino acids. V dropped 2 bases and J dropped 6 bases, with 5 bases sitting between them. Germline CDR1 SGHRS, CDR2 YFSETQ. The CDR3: CASSFNDGYTF. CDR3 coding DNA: TGCGCCAGCAGCTTTAATGATGGCTACACCTTC.

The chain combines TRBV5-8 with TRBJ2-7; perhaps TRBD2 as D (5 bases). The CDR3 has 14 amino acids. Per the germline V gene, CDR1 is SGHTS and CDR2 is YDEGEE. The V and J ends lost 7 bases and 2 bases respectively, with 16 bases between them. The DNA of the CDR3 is TGTGCCAGCCAGCGTGTGGCGGGTACCTACGAGCAGTACTTC. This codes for CASQRVAGTYEQYF.

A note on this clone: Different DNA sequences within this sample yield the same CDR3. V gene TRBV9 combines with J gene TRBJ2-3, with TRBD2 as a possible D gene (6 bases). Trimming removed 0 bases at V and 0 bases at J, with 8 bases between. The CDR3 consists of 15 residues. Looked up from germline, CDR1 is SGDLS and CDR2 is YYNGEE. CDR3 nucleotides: TGTGCCAGCAGCGTAGGGGGACTGAGCACAGATACGCAGTATTTT. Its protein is CASSVGGLSTDTQYF.

DNA for the CDR3: TGTGCCAGCAGGGAGAGTGTCAGCTCCTATAATTCACCCCTCCACTTT. This translates into CASRESVSSYNSPLHF. The genes are TRBV2 and TRBJ1-6; D remains unclear. There are 16 residues in the CDR3. The V gene's germline CDR1 is SNHLY and CDR2 FYNNEI. V was pared by 6 bases and J by 0 bases, with 12 bases between. The variable domain in full, completed from reference TRBV2 and TRBJ1-6, reads EPEVTQTPSHQVTQMGQEVILRCVPISNHLYFYWYRQILGQKVEFLVSFYNNEISEKSEIFDDQFSVERPDGSNFTLKIRSTKLEDSAMYFCASRESVSSYNSPLHFGNGTRLTVT.

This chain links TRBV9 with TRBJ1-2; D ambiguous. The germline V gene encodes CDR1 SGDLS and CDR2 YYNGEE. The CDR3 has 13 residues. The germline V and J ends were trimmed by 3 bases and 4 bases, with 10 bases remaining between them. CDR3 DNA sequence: TGTGCCAGCAGCGCCCCCCCCGGCTATGGCTACACCTTC. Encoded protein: CASSAPPGYGYTF.

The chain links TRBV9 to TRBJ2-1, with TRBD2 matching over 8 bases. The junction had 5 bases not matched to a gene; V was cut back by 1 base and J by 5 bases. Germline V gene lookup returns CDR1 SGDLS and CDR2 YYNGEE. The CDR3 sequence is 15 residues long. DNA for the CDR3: TGTGCCAGCAGCGTAACTGGACTAGCTGACAATGAGCAGTTCTTC. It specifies CASSVTGLADNEQFF. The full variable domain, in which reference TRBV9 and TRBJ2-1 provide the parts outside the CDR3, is DSGVTQTPKHLITATGQRVTLRCSPRSGDLSVYWYQQSLDQGLQFLIQYYNGEERAKGNILERFSAQQFPDLHSELNLSSLELGDSALYFCASSVTGLADNEQFFGPGTRLTVL.

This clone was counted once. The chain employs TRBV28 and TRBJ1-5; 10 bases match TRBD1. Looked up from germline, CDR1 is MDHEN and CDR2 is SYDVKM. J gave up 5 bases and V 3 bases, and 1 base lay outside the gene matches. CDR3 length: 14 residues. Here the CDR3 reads CASSFGQGDQPQHF. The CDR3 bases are TGTGCCAGCAGTTTTGGACAGGGGGATCAGCCCCAGCATTTT.